Following are 8 T cell receptor beta chains from one sample sequenced in a study of blood T cell repertoires in COVID-19. Clones were sequenced by immunoSEQ multiplex PCR, and TCRdb holds only the in-frame ones, with some missing. The table shows about 41,000 clones, with around 82% occurring only once. The sample consisted of peripheral blood. The receptor source for this set is an elderly woman with active or convalescent COVID-19.

This chain links TRBV5-5 with TRBJ2-5, with D maybe TRBD1 (6 bases). V was cut by 0 bases and J by 4 bases, with 13 bases left in between. This CDR3 comprises 15 residues. The V gene's germline CDR1 is SGHKS and CDR2 YYEKEE (reference sequence). CDR3 residues: CASSLAVRGGETQYF. The CDR3 DNA follows: TGTGCCAGCAGCTTGGCCGTCAGGGGCGGAGAGACCCAGTACTTC.

This chain links TRBV5-1 with TRBJ2-3, with TRBD1 as a possible D gene (6 bases). With 4 bases removed from V and 0 bases from J, the gap between germline ends came to 15 bases. Germline V lookup: CDR1 SGHRS, CDR2 YFSETQ. The CDR3 consists of 16 residues. The DNA of the CDR3 is TGCGCCAGCAGCCTGGGGGCTAGAGGGAGCACAGATACGCAGTATTTT. Protein product: CASSLGARGSTDTQYF.

The DNA of the CDR3 is TGTGCCAGCAGCAACAGACAGGGGCGGACTTATGAAAAACTGTTTTTT. Amino acid sequence: CASSNRQGRTYEKLFF. The gene calls are TRBV3-1 (or the pseudogene TRBV3-2) and TRBJ1-4; 8 bases map to TRBD1. Germline assignment: CDR1 LGHDT and CDR2 YNNKEL (reference sequence). With 5 bases clipped from V and 6 bases from J, the junction kept 11 bases outside the gene matches. The CDR3 sequence is 16 residues long.

This rearrangement joins TRBV14 to TRBJ1-3; D remains ambiguous. The germline V and J ends were trimmed by 0 bases and 0 bases, with 6 bases remaining between them. CDR1 and CDR2 from the germline V gene are SGHDN and FVKESK. The CDR3 totals 15 residues. DNA for the CDR3: TGTGCCAGCAGCCAAGATCCCATCTCTGGAAACACCATATATTTT. Its protein is CASSQDPISGNTIYF.

The rearrangement joins TRBV25-1 to TRBJ1-1, with D unresolved. CDR1 MGHDK and CDR2 SYGVNS come from the germline V gene. This CDR3 is 13 amino acids long. V shed 2 bases and J shed 5 bases, with 9 bases lying between them. CDR3 DNA: TGTGCCAGCAGTGAACCCGGGAAAACTGAAGCTTTCTTT. Translating gives CASSEPGKTEAFF.

CDR3 in amino acids: CASTNSVRTEAFF. As DNA, the CDR3 is TGTGCCAGTACTAATTCGGTTAGAACTGAAGCTTTCTTT. The rearrangement links TRBV6-6 to TRBJ1-1; D call uncertain. CDR3 length: 13 residues. Trimming shortened V by 9 bases and J by 5 bases, and 16 bases separated the two germline ends. Per germline, CDR1 MNHNY and CDR2 SVGAGI (reference sequence).

V gene TRBV2 combines with J gene TRBJ1-3; TRBD1 is a possible D gene (5 bases). The germline V gene has CDR1 SNHLY and CDR2 FYNNEI. Trimming stripped 8 bases from V and 2 bases from J, with 16 bases between. The CDR3 spans 15 residues. CDR3 amino acids: CASSWQGSPGNTIYF. The CDR3 DNA sequence: TGTGCCAGCTCCTGGCAGGGATCACCTGGAAACACCATATATTTT.

CDR3 in amino acids: CASRIGQGVRTTEAFF. The CDR3 DNA reads TGTGCCAGTAGGATCGGACAGGGGGTTCGAACGACTGAAGCTTTCTTT. The chain has TRBV19 and TRBJ1-1; 10 nucleotides match TRBD1. The CDR3 length is 16 residues. J was trimmed by 5 bases and V by 6 bases; bases with no gene match: 12. Germline V gene sequence: CDR1 LNHDA, CDR2 SQIVND (reference sequence).